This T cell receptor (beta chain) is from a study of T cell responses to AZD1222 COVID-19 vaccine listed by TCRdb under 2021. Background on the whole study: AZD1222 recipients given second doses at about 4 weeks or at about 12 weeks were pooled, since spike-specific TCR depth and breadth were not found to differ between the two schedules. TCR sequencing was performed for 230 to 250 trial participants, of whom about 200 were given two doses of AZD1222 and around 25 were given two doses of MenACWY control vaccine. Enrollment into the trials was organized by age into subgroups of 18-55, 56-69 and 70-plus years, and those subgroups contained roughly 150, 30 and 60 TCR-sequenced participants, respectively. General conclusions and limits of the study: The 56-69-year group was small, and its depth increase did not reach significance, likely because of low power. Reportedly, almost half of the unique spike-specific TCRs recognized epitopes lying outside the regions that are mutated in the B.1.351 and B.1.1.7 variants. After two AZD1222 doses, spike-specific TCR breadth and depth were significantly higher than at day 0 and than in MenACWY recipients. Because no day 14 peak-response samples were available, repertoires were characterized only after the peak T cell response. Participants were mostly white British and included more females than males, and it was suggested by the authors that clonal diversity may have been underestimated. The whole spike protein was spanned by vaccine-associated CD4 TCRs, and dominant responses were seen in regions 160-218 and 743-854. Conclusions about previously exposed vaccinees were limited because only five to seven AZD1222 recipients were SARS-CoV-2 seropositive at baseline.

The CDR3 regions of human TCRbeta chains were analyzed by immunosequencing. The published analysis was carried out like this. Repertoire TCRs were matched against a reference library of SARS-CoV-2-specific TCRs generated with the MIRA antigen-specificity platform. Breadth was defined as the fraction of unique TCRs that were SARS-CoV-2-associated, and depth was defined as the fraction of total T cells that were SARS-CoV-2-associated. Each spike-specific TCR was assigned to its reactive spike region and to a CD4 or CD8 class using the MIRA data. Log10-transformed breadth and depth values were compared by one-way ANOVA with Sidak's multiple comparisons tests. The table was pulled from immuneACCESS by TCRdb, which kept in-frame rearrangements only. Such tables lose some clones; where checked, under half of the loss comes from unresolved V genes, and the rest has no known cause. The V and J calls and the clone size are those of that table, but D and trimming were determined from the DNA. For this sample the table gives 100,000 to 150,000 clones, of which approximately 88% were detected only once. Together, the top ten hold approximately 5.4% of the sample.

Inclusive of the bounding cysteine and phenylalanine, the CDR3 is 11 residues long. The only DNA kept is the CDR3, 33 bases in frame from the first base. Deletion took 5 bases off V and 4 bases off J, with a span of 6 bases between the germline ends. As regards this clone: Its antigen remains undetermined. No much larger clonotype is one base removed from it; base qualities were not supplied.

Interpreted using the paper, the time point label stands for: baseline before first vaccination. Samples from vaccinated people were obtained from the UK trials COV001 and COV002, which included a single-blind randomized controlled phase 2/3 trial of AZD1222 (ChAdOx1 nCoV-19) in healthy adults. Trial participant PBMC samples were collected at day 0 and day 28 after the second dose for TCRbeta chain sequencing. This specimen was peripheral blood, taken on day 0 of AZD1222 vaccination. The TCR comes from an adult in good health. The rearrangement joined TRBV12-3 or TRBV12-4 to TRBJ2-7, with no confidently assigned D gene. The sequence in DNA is TGTGCCAGCAGTGACTGGTACGAGCAGTACTTC. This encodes CASSDWYEQYF.